This TCR beta chain was sequenced for a study of human T cells and chemical hapten exposure (dated by TCRdb to the early 2020s). About the study as a whole: For sensitization, 2% DPC in acetone was applied to a roughly 2 cm by roughly 2 cm area of upper inner arm skin. Patients additionally received weekly therapeutic DPC doses to the scalp throughout the approximately 25-week study period. Patch testing on the upper back used Finn chambers containing 0.01% DPC, with scoring done after 6 days according to International Contact Dermatitis Research Group standards. The patient cohort, mostly female, included alopecia areata with under or over 50% scalp involvement, alopecia totalis and alopecia universalis. Libraries were pooled for sequencing, and variation in per-sample TCR yields was attributed mainly to small differences in library volumes within the pool. Peripheral blood TCR repertoire changes were tracked in vivo in alopecia patients during primary and secondary sensitization to the hapten diphenylcyclopropenone (DPC). Blood samples were taken from patients before sensitization (week 0) and then at 2, 6 and about 24 weeks after DPC sensitization. Blood for TCR sequencing was provided by twenty-nine alopecia patients at one to four time points (pre-sensitization, 2, 6 and 24 weeks).

V is cut back by 4 bases and J by 5 bases, with 0 bases in the junction unmatched. From its cysteine to its phenylalanine, the CDR3 spans 14 amino acids. The CDR3 DNA has 42 bases and is translated from base 1. The germline V gene provides CDR1 KGHSH and CDR2 LQKENI. The sample's time point label, decoded: patch test 2, 6 weeks after DPC sensitization. This sample's treatment or condition label indicates: therapeutic diphenylcyclopropenone sensitization with weekly scalp DPC. Blood at each patch-test visit was drawn before the patch test was applied. Eligible patients were aged 18 to 70, diagnosed with alopecia, deemed suitable for DPC therapy, and excluded if pregnant. Total RNA was extracted from unfractionated whole blood that had been collected in Tempus Blood RNA tubes. This clonotype was counted ten times or more. The clone's antigen remains unknown. Base quality data are lacking; no much larger clone is found one base away.

Libraries were built with RACE. Sequencing was carried out with a NextSeq 500. Library preparation attached unique molecular identifiers to individual cDNA molecules for quantitative, reproducible TCR counting. From each blood RNA sample, both TCR alpha and TCR beta chains were sequenced. Per the authors' processing: A median of approximately 96,000 TCRs per sample was observed, with a range of about 20,000 to 690,600. The Decombinator software suite was used to annotate the V, J and CDR3 of the TCR reads. Every sample was subsampled to the same number of TCRs (28,000) for the PS versus PT1 abundance plots. Expanded TCRs were defined as absent before sensitization and observed at least eight times at the 2-week time point. TCRdb reprocessed the public reads (quality trimming at Q25 with fastp, clone calling with MiXCR) and kept in-frame beta chains. Every entry covers one CDR3 protein and lists the most common genes and DNA from its rows. These V and J calls are TCRdb output, not the study's own analysis. The sample table lists over 85,000 distinct CDR3 sequences, about 9.3% of them with a count of one. The ten largest clones represent 2% to 2.5% of the sample.

Overall study outcomes, separate from this receptor: No change with DPC sensitization was found in the number of TCRs above 1 in 1000 frequency, and no evidence of global repertoire structure alterations was found. The number of PT1 expanded TCRs positively correlated with patch test score, significant at thresholds 8, 16 and 32 but not 4. All patients had alopecia, a presumed autoimmune disease, so their immune response might differ from that of healthy individuals. Compared with pre-sensitization or healthy control sets, expanded TCRs formed significantly more large CDR3 similarity clusters, which is consistent with antigen-driven responses. After repeated subsampling, the strength of the expansion versus patch-test correlation and the threshold at which it became significant changed.

The receptor was derived from a woman between 40 and 55 years old with alopecia areata. Some clones in this sample may be carry-over from other donors' samples. This specimen consisted of whole blood, obtained in connection with sensitization to the hapten diphenylcyclopropenone (DPC). The rearranged segments are TRBV18 and TRBJ2-1; 12 central nucleotides agree with TRBD2. The CDR3 region has the sequence CASSRTSGDNEQFF. The DNA sequence reads TGTGCCAGCTCACGGACTAGCGGGGACAATGAGCAGTTCTTC. Full variable domain (CDR3 extended with the reference TRBV18 and TRBJ2-1 proteins): NAGVMQNPRHLVRRRGQEARLRCSPMKGHSHVYWYRQLPEEGLKFMVYLQKENIIDESGMPKERFSAEFPKEGPSILRIQQVVRGDSAAYFCASSRTSGDNEQFFGPGTRLTVL.